This TCR beta chain appears in the sequencing data of a study of cytomegalovirus exposure and HLA in healthy donors. Findings and caveats of the study: V- and J-gene trimming in TCR beta was tied to a missense DCLRE1C variant by an analysis performed later. Highest at DRB1 and lowest at HLA-C, TCR association rates differed among HLA loci in a later analysis.

The CDR3 extends over 15 amino acids. V shed 0 bases, J shed 4 bases, and the junction held 6 bases outside the gene matches. The germline V gene has CDR1 SGDLS and CDR2 YYNGEE. The PCR contained 60 Vbeta and 13 Jbeta primers. Measured with immunoSEQ multiplex PCR; TCRdb has only the in-frame clones, and not every one. The sample carries some 170,000 clones, 65% to 75% recorded once. In regard to this clone: Its antigen is unknown.

This chain links TRBV9 with TRBJ1-1, with 7 nucleotides matching TRBD1. The specimen was PBMCs. The TCR comes from a human donor in good health. The CDR3 reads CASSVAPGGITEAFF. The DNA of the CDR3 is TGTGCCAGCAGCGTAGCACCAGGGGGTATCACTGAAGCTTTCTTT. Drawing the rest from reference TRBV9 and TRBJ1-1, the complete variable domain is DSGVTQTPKHLITATGQRVTLRCSPRSGDLSVYWYQQSLDQGLQFLIQYYNGEERAKGNILERFSAQQFPDLHSELNLSSLELGDSALYFCASSVAPGGITEAFFGQGTRLTVV.